This entry concerns a single TCR beta chain. The germline gene is not matched at one end of the junction; a read error may be the cause. This entry is derived from a study of blood T cell repertoires in COVID-19. The CDR3 sequence is 15 residues long. Looked up from germline, CDR1 is SEHNR and CDR2 is FQNEAQ (reference sequence). The data were produced by immunoSEQ multiplex PCR, yet TCRdb's version contains in-frame clones alone and is incomplete. The repertoire holds around 210,000 clones, about 90% seen once, with more than 1.4% in the top ten. This TCR came from a man younger than 35 with active or convalescent COVID-19. Sequenced: peripheral blood. The chain recombines TRBV7-9 with TRBJ1-1; D call uncertain. The CDR3 loop reads CASSLAGGGGTEAFF. As DNA, the CDR3 is TGTGCCAGCAGCCTAGCGGGTGGAGGAGGCACTGAAGCTTTCTTT. Drawing the rest from reference TRBV7-9 and TRBJ1-1, the complete variable domain is DTGVSQNPRHKITKRGQNVTFRCDPISEHNRLYWYRQTLGQGPEFLTYFQNEAQLEKSRLLSDRFSAERPKGSFSTLEIQRTEQGDSAMYLCASSLAGGGGTEAFFGQGTRLTVV.